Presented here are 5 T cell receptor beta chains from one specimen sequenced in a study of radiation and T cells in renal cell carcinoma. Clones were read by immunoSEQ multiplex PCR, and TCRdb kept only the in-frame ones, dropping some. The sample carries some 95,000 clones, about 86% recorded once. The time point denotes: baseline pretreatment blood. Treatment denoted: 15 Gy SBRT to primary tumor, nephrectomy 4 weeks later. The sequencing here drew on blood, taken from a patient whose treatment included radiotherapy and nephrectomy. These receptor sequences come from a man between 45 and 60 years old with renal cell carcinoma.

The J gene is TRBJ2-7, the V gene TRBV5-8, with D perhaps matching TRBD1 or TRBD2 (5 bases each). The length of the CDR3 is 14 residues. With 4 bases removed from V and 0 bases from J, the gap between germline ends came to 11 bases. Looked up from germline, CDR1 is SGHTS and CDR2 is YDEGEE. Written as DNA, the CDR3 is TGTGCCAGCAGCGTGGGGACGGCCTCCTACGAGCAGTACTTC. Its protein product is CASSVGTASYEQYF. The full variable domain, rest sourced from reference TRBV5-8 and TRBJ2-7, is EAGVTQSPTHLIKTRGQQATLRCSPISGHTSVYWYQQALGLGLQFLLWYDEGEERNRGNFPPRFSGRQFPNYSSELNVNALELEDSALYLCASSVGTASYEQYFGPGTRLTVT.

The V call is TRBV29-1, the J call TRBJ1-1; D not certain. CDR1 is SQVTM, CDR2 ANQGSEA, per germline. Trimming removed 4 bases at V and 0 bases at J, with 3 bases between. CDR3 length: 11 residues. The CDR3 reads CSVGVNTEAFF. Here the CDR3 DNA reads TGCAGCGTTGGGGTGAACACTGAAGCTTTCTTT.

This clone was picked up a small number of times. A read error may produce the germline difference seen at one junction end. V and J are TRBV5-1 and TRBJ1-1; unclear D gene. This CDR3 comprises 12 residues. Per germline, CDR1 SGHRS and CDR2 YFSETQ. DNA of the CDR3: TGTGACCTTAGGGAGGGAGACACTGAAGCTTTCTTT. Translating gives CDLREGDTEAFF.

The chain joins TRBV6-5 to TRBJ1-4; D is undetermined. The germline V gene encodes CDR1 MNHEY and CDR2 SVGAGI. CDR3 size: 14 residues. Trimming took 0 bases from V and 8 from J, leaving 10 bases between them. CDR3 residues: CASSYSKGLEKLFF. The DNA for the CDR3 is TGTGCCAGCAGTTACTCCAAGGGATTGGAAAAACTGTTTTTT.

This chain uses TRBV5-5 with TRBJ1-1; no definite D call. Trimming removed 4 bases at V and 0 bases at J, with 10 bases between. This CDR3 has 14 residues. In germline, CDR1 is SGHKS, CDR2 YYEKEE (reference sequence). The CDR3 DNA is TGTGCCAGCAGCCCGGGAGGAATGAACACTGAAGCTTTCTTT. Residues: CASSPGGMNTEAFF.